Shown below are 25 T cell receptor beta chains from a single sample sequenced in a study of monozygotic twins with inflammatory bowel disease. TCRdb processed the 5' RACE reads again and assigns one entry to each CDR3 protein, with no DNA. Its listing shows a few hundred thousand distinct CDR3 sequences. The specimen was blood. The receptors stem from a human donor with ulcerative colitis or Crohn's disease, or a healthy co-twin of an affected twin (not recorded which).

V and J are TRBV5-4 and TRBJ2-1. The CDR3 extends over 13 amino acids. Germline V CDR1 and CDR2: SGHNT, YYREEE (reference sequence). This chain's CDR3 is CASSEDAYNEQFF.

The chain couples TRBV20-1 to TRBJ1-5; TCRdb outputs TRBD1, but without DNA this stays unchecked. Germline CDR1 and CDR2: DFQATT and SNEGSKA (reference sequence). The CDR3 has 13 amino acids. CDR3 in amino acids: CSGQGSGNQPQHF.

The genes are TRBV5-1 and TRBJ2-5; TCRdb reports TRBD1, a call that lacks DNA to check it against. The CDR3 loop spans 13 amino acids. Per the germline V gene, CDR1 is SGHRS and CDR2 is YFSETQ. CDR3 loop: CASSLGAGETQYF.

The V call is TRBV7-2, the J call TRBJ1-2; TCRdb's D call of TRBD1 is untestable without DNA. The V gene's germline CDR1 is SGHTA and CDR2 FQGNSA. This CDR3 has 15 amino acids. The CDR3 sequence is CASSKAGSPGYGYTF.

The chain links TRBV30 to TRBJ1-6; TCRdb designates TRBD1, a call that cannot be tested without DNA. The CDR3 runs 11 residues. Germline lookup yields CDR1 GTSNPN and CDR2 SVGIG (reference sequence). CDR3 in amino acids: CAWSGFQGLHF.

The gene calls are TRBV5-1 and TRBJ1-4; absent DNA, TCRdb's TRBD1 call cannot be checked. The CDR3 consists of 15 residues. Looked up from germline, CDR1 is SGHRS and CDR2 is YFSETQ. This chain's CDR3 is CASSLDGTANEKLFF. The variable domain in full, with the rest retrieved from reference TRBV5-1 and TRBJ1-4, is KAGVTQTPRYLIKTRGQQVTLSCSPISGHRSVSWYQQTPGQGLQFLFEYFSETQRNKGNFPGRFSGRQFSNSRSEMNVSTLELGDSALYLCASSLDGTANEKLFFGSGTQLSVL.

CDR3: CASSLDGRGGNQPQHF. V and J are TRBV11-2 and TRBJ1-5. The CDR3 runs to 16 residues. Germline loops: CDR1 SGHAT, CDR2 FQNNGV. Full variable domain (remainder filled in from reference TRBV11-2 and TRBJ1-5): EAGVAQSPRYKIIEKRQSVAFWCNPISGHATLYWYQQILGQGPKLLIQFQNNGVVDDSQLPKDRFSAERLKGVDSTLKIQPAKLEDSAVYLCASSLDGRGGNQPQHFGDGTRLSIL.

The V call is TRBV12-3 or TRBV12-4, the J call TRBJ1-2. The length of the CDR3 is 15 residues. The CDR3 spells CASSLEQRSGRGYTF.

The chain recombines TRBV7-2 with TRBJ2-1. CDR3 size: 13 residues. Germline CDR1 is SGHTA and CDR2 is FQGNSA. Here the CDR3 reads CASSYRSYNEQFF.

The chain joins TRBV5-1 to TRBJ2-5; TCRdb proposes TRBD1, but this gene call is untestable without DNA. This CDR3 comprises 15 residues. Per germline, CDR1 SGHRS and CDR2 YFSETQ. The CDR3 loop is CASSFSGGRGETQYF. The full variable domain, with the rest looked up from reference TRBV5-1 and TRBJ2-5, is KAGVTQTPRYLIKTRGQQVTLSCSPISGHRSVSWYQQTPGQGLQFLFEYFSETQRNKGNFPGRFSGRQFSNSRSEMNVSTLELGDSALYLCASSFSGGRGETQYFGPGTRLLVL.

CDR3 residues: CASSLGTSGGEEFF. The chain has TRBV7-3 and TRBJ2-1; lacking DNA, the TRBD2 call made by TCRdb goes unchecked. Germline values: CDR1 SGHTA, CDR2 FQGTGA. The CDR3 is 14 amino acids.

This chain links TRBV7-9 with TRBJ1-1; there is no DNA to check the TCRdb D call of TRBD1. This CDR3 spans 14 amino acids. Germline CDR1 SEHNR, CDR2 FQNEAQ (reference sequence). This CDR3 is CASSLRGINTEAFF. Based on the CDR3 plus reference TRBV7-9 and TRBJ1-1, the full variable domain is DTGVSQNPRHKITKRGQNVTFRCDPISEHNRLYWYRQTLGQGPEFLTYFQNEAQLEKSRLLSDRFSAERPKGSFSTLEIQRTEQGDSAMYLCASSLRGINTEAFFGQGTRLTVV.

This chain joins TRBV9 and TRBJ2-1. CDR1 and CDR2 from the germline V gene are SGDLS and YYNGEE. CDR3 length: 13 amino acids. The chain's CDR3 is CASSVESRNEQFF.

V is TRBV28 and J is TRBJ2-1; TCRdb proposes TRBD2, but this gene call is untestable without DNA. Germline V lookup: CDR1 MDHEN, CDR2 SYDVKM. The CDR3 extends over 16 amino acids. CDR3 sequence reads: CASRTIAGGMPNEQFF.

The genes are TRBV7-9 and TRBJ2-1; absent DNA, TCRdb's TRBD2 call cannot be checked. There are 15 residues in the CDR3. Germline V CDR1 and CDR2: SEHNR, FQNEAQ (reference sequence). The chain's CDR3 is CASSKGLAEYNEQFF.

The chain combines TRBV2 with TRBJ1-3; TCRdb lists TRBD1, though no DNA is available to test this call. The germline V gene encodes CDR1 SNHLY and CDR2 FYNNEI. This CDR3 spans 15 amino acids. The CDR3 region is CASSGGTVSGNTIYF.

The chain is built from TRBV5-1 and TRBJ1-1. The CDR3 consists of 13 residues. CDR1 SGHRS and CDR2 YFSETQ come from the germline V gene. The CDR3: CASSREGNTEAFF.

V usage is TRBV28 and J usage is TRBJ2-1; TCRdb names TRBD1, which stays unverified in the absence of DNA. Germline lookup yields CDR1 MDHEN and CDR2 SYDVKM. The CDR3 has 13 amino acids. The CDR3 reads CASSLFAGNEQFF.

The chain is built from TRBV20-1 and TRBJ1-4. Germline-derived CDR1 and CDR2 are DFQATT and SNEGSKA (reference sequence). The CDR3 is 15 amino acids. Here the CDR3 reads CSGGTKGRTNEKLFF.

V is TRBV6-6 and J is TRBJ2-7; checking the TCRdb D call of TRBD1 is not possible without DNA. This CDR3 is 14 amino acids long. The germline V gene encodes CDR1 MNHNY and CDR2 SVGAGI (reference sequence). CDR3 protein: CASSYSGGIYEQYF.

The CDR3 reads CASSHRTNTGELFF. V usage is TRBV5-1 and J usage is TRBJ2-2. Looked up from germline, CDR1 is SGHRS and CDR2 is YFSETQ. The length of the CDR3 is 14 residues.

This chain joins TRBV7-2 and TRBJ2-2; the D call of TRBD2 rests on TCRdb alone, since no DNA is present to check it. The CDR3 has 15 residues. Germline loops: CDR1 SGHTA, CDR2 FQGNSA. CDR3 amino acids: CASSLVYLGSGELFF.

This chain uses TRBV5-4 with TRBJ2-3; as DNA is missing, the TRBD2 call by TCRdb cannot be tested. Germline V gene data show CDR1 as SGHNT and CDR2 as YYREEE (reference sequence). The CDR3 is 15 residues long. The CDR3 loop reads CASSGTSGITDTQYF.

The V and J genes are TRBV7-9 and TRBJ2-1; TCRdb's D call of TRBD1 is untestable without DNA. The CDR3 is 13 amino acids. Germline V gene data show CDR1 as SEHNR and CDR2 as FQNEAQ (reference sequence). The CDR3 spells CAVGTGQVREQFF.

V usage is TRBV7-2 and J usage is TRBJ1-2; the TRBD1 assignment by TCRdb is unverifiable without DNA. The CDR3 spans 16 residues. The germline gives CDR1 SGHTA, CDR2 FQGNSA. CDR3 amino acids: CASSLRDRGINYGYTF.